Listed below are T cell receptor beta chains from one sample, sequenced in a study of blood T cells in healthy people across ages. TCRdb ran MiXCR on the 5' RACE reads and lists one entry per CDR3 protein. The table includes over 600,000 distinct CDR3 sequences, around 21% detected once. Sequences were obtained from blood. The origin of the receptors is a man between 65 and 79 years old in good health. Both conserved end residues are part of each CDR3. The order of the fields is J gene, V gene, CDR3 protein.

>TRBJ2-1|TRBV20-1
CSARVQRRINEQFF
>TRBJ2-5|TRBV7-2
CTSSLGPPLAVF
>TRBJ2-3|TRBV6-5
CASKTSGRGTDTQYF
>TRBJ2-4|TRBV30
CAWSVSSGAQYF
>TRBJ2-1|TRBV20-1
CSARDRKRSYNEQFF
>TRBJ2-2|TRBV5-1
CASSLTGTGGKNAGELFF
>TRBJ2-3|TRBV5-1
CASRRIGVPADTQYF
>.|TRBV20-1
CSAREGGANEQFF
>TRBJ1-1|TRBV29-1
CSVVSGMNTEAFF
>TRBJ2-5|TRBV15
CATAHREDQETQHF
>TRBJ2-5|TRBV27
CASSDVGIQETQYF
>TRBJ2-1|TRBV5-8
CASSLPPAKQFF
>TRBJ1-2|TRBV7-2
CASSLIQGAEGYTF
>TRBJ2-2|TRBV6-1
CASRSTGEDTGELFF
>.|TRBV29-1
CSGTTGTDEQFF
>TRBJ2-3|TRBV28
CATQGGSTDTQYF
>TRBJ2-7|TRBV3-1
CASSESSRTGEQYF
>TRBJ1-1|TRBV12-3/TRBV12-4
CASSPPWNTEAFF
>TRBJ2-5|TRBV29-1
CSVAPRQGGETQYF
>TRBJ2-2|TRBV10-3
CAISFQGDTGELFF
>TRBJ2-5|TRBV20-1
CSARDLERVQETQYF
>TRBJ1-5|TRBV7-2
CASSPRVGGDQPQHF